The present T cell receptor (beta chain) was sequenced within a study of T cells after yellow fever vaccination. This clonotype was seen repeatedly, ten times or more. V lost 5 bases and J 5 bases, leaving 16 bases between the germline ends. This CDR3 is built from 15 residues. TCRdb reprocessed the 5' RACE reads with MiXCR, giving one entry per CDR3 protein. This sample has around 530,000 distinct CDR3 sequences; approximately 16% occur once, and the top ten carry around a sixth. The specimen was PBMCs, collected 5 to 6 days after the first yellow fever vaccination. The gene calls are TRBV12-3 or TRBV12-4 and TRBJ2-1, with D perhaps matching TRBD1 or TRBD2 (6 bases each). The TCR originated in a young man who received the YFV17D yellow fever vaccine. For the CDR3, the DNA is TGTGCCAGCAGTATGGGGGCGGGACCCAACAATGAGCAGTTCTTC. It specifies CASSMGAGPNNEQFF.